Presented here are 24 T cell receptor beta chains from one specimen sequenced in a study of T-cell reconstitution after alpha-beta-depleted transplantation in children. Preparation of the TCRbeta library involved a method that used unique molecular identifiers. Each CDR3 protein is one row after TCRdb ran MiXCR on the PCR reads. The sample lists roughly 350,000 distinct CDR3 sequences; 9% to 12% were seen once. The material was PBMCs from the stem cell graft donor, obtained from the stem cell graft. The receptors here all came from a human donor who donated a stem cell graft to a child with acute lymphoblastic leukemia.

In its sample, this clonotype was seen many times. The chain couples TRBV5-1 to TRBJ1-2; D ambiguous. Germline assignment: CDR1 SGHRS and CDR2 YFSETQ. V lost 3 bases and J 2 bases, leaving 20 bases between the germline ends. The CDR3 totals 17 residues. The CDR3 spells CASSSPPGTTLNYGYTF. Here the CDR3 DNA reads TGCGCCAGCAGCTCGCCCCCCGGAACCACGTTGAACTATGGCTACACCTTC.

This clonotype showed up just a few times. The chain uses TRBV12-3 or TRBV12-4 and TRBJ2-5, with 13 bases identical to TRBD2. The V and J ends lost 2 bases and 4 bases, in that order; junction bases with no gene match: 10. CDR3 length equals 18 residues. The CDR3 DNA is TGTGCCAGCAGTTTACCCTTGGTGACTAGCGGGAGGATAGAGACCCAGTACTTC. Translated: CASSLPLVTSGRIETQYF.

This chain connects TRBV5-1 to TRBJ1-5; D not resolved. Germline V gene sequence: CDR1 SGHRS, CDR2 YFSETQ. Trimming took 0 bases from V and 5 from J, leaving 6 bases between them. This CDR3 region has 13 residues. CDR3 in amino acids: CASSLDVDQPQHF. The CDR3 DNA reads as TGCGCCAGCAGCTTGGATGTGGATCAGCCCCAGCATTTT.

This clonotype was recorded a few times. The genes are TRBV20-1 and TRBJ2-3; TRBD2 agrees at 9 bases. The V gene's germline CDR1 is DFQATT and CDR2 SNEGSKA (reference sequence). V shed 3 bases, J shed 6 bases, and the junction held 10 bases outside the gene matches. The CDR3 is 15 amino acids. CDR3 residues: CSASQAGGLPDTQYF. CDR3 DNA sequence: TGCAGTGCTAGTCAGGCGGGAGGGCTCCCGGATACGCAGTATTTT.

This clonotype was observed a handful of times. The J gene is TRBJ1-1, the V gene TRBV28; D possibly corresponds to TRBD1 (5 bases). Between the trimmed V and J ends, which lost 3 bases and 3 bases, there was a span of 14 bases. CDR3 size: 15 residues. Germline V gives CDR1 MDHEN, CDR2 SYDVKM. The CDR3 reads CASSFGRGWDTEAFF. CDR3 coding DNA: TGTGCCAGCAGTTTCGGACGGGGCTGGGACACTGAAGCTTTCTTT.

This chain joins TRBV7-2 and TRBJ1-3; D is ambiguous. Trimming pared 4 bases from V and 0 bases from J, leaving 10 bases between. CDR3 length equals 15 residues. Germline V gene data show CDR1 as SGHTA and CDR2 as FQGNSA. The CDR3, as DNA: TGTGCCAGCAGCTCCAGACTGTCCTCTGGAAACACCATATATTTT. Residues: CASSSRLSSGNTIYF.

This clonotype has a handful of counts. The genes are TRBV5-1 and TRBJ2-5, with 10 bases that match TRBD2. V was clipped by 4 bases and J by 5 bases; unmatched bases: 20. The CDR3 has 19 residues. CDR1 is SGHRS, CDR2 YFSETQ, per germline. The CDR3, as DNA: TGCGCCAGCAGCCCACTGCATGGGGCTAGCGGGAGTTTCAGGGAGACCCAGTACTTC. Protein: CASSPLHGASGSFRETQYF.

This clonotype was seen a handful of times. The chain couples TRBV24-1 to TRBJ2-2; D may be TRBD1 (6 bases). Trimming took 0 bases from V and 3 from J, leaving 16 bases between them. The V gene's germline CDR1 is KGHDR and CDR2 SFDVKD. This CDR3 has 18 residues. The CDR3 protein is CATSDLRSSGVDTGELFF. CDR3 in DNA: TGTGCCACCAGTGATTTGCGATCCTCAGGGGTAGACACCGGGGAGCTGTTTTTT.

This clonotype showed up just a few times. The chain carries TRBV6-2 or TRBV6-3 and TRBJ2-3; 9 bases map to TRBD1. The germline V gene encodes CDR1 MNHEY and CDR2 SVGEGT. This CDR3 has 19 amino acids. V trimming: 6 bases; J trimming: 0 bases; junction bases outside the gene matches: 16. The DNA of the CDR3 is TGTGCCAGCAGGCCAAGACGGGACAGGGAATACTTTAGCACAGATACGCAGTATTTT. It specifies CASRPRRDREYFSTDTQYF.

The chain couples TRBV4-1 to TRBJ2-7, with 9 bases fitting TRBD1. CDR3 length equals 17 residues. V shed 3 bases, J shed 6 bases, and the junction held 15 bases outside the gene matches. Germline loops: CDR1 MGHRA, CDR2 YSYEKL. The CDR3 sequence: CASSHPSPGTGKGEQYF. Written as DNA, the CDR3 is TGCGCCAGCAGCCACCCGAGTCCAGGGACAGGGAAGGGCGAGCAGTACTTC.

V and J are TRBV29-1 and TRBJ1-2; 7 bases are shared with TRBD1. CDR3 length: 16 amino acids. V trimming: 0 bases; J trimming: 5 bases; junction bases outside the gene matches: 12. Per germline, CDR1 SQVTM and CDR2 ANQGSEA. CDR3 coding DNA: TGCAGCGTTGAAGATGCCGAGACAGGGCTTGTGTATGGCTACACCTTC. It codes for CSVEDAETGLVYGYTF.

The chain carries TRBV25-1 and TRBJ2-3; 10 bases map to TRBD2. Germline-derived CDR1 and CDR2 are MGHDK and SYGVNS. The ends lost 4 bases at V and 0 bases at J; junction bases unmatched: 13. The CDR3 contains 19 residues. The CDR3 spells CASSGSWTSGRTSTDTQYF. For the CDR3, the DNA is TGTGCCAGCAGTGGATCCTGGACTAGCGGACGAACTAGCACAGATACGCAGTATTTT. Supplemented by reference TRBV25-1 and TRBJ2-3, the full variable domain reads EADIYQTPRYLVIGTGKKITLECSQTMGHDKMYWYQQDPGMELHLIHYSYGVNSTEKGDLSSESTVSRIRTEHFPLTLESARPSHTSQYLCASSGSWTSGRTSTDTQYFGPGTRLTVL.

This clonotype was seen ten or more times. The chain joins TRBV20-1 to TRBJ2-3; 10 bases agree with TRBD2. The V and J ends lost 0 bases and 4 bases, in that order; junction bases with no gene match: 7. Germline values: CDR1 DFQATT, CDR2 SNEGSKA (reference sequence). The CDR3 extends over 16 amino acids. This chain's CDR3 is CSARDPTSGKADTQYF. The CDR3 bases are TGCAGTGCTAGAGATCCTACTAGCGGGAAGGCAGATACGCAGTATTTT.

The gene calls are TRBV3-1 and TRBJ2-3; D may correspond to TRBD1 or TRBD2 (5 bases each). In germline, CDR1 is LGHDT, CDR2 YNNKEL (reference sequence). The CDR3 has 15 residues. Trimming left V 4 bases short and J 0 bases short, with 11 bases between. In nucleotides, the CDR3 is TGTGCCAGCAGCCTCGGGGCCCCTAGCACAGATACGCAGTATTTT. It is translated as CASSLGAPSTDTQYF.

This chain uses TRBV12-3 or TRBV12-4 with TRBJ2-3; D perhaps matches TRBD2 (6 bases). This CDR3 has 19 amino acids. V was cut by 0 bases and J by 0 bases, with 19 bases left in between. The CDR3 DNA is TGTGCCAGCAGTTTAGCACCTAAGGGACTTCGGCTTAGCACAGATACGCAGTATTTT. Translated, it gives CASSLAPKGLRLSTDTQYF.

This clonotype was found a few times. The chain combines TRBV4-3 with TRBJ2-7; 12 bases map to TRBD2. The CDR3 spans 17 residues. The germline V gene has CDR1 LGHNA and CDR2 YSLEER. Unmatched junction bases numbered 12, after V lost 6 bases and J lost 3 bases. The CDR3 DNA follows: TGCGCCAGCAGACGACGCGGACTAGCGGGATTTTACTACGAGCAGTACTTC. Residues: CASRRRGLAGFYYEQYF.

The rearrangement joins TRBV15 to TRBJ2-7; D may correspond to TRBD1 or TRBD2 (5 bases each). This CDR3 is built from 15 residues. Trimming took 1 base from V and 0 from J, leaving 10 bases between them. CDR1 LNHNV and CDR2 YYDKDF come from the germline V gene (reference sequence). The CDR3 loop reads CATSRGAGASYEQYF. The CDR3 DNA reads TGTGCCACCAGCAGAGGCGCCGGGGCCTCCTACGAGCAGTACTTC.

This rearrangement joins TRBV20-1 to TRBJ1-1, with D tentatively TRBD1 (5 bases). The germline CDR1 and CDR2 sequences are DFQATT and SNEGSKA (reference sequence). The CDR3 has 14 amino acids. V lost 5 bases and J lost 4, with 17 bases in between. CDR3 DNA: TGCAGTGCTCTGGGGACGACGGTGAGCACTGAAGCTTTCTTT. Translating gives CSALGTTVSTEAFF.

Ten or more counts support this clonotype. The V call is TRBV5-6, the J call TRBJ2-7; tentatively, D is TRBD2 (6 bases). The CDR3 loop spans 14 amino acids. Trimming took off 6 bases at V and 1 base at J, with 14 bases between the two ends. The germline V gene encodes CDR1 SGHDT and CDR2 YYEEEE. CDR3 loop: CASNPWEDSYEQYF. In DNA, the CDR3 is TGTGCCAGCAACCCCTGGGAGGATTCCTACGAGCAGTACTTC.

This chain joins TRBV12-3 or TRBV12-4 and TRBJ2-7; 9 bases match TRBD1. The CDR3 consists of 16 residues. The ends lost 4 bases at V and 2 bases at J; junction bases unmatched: 9. CDR3 DNA: TGTGCCAGCAGTTCCGACGACAGGGGGGACCCCTACGAGCAGTACTTC. This translates into CASSSDDRGDPYEQYF.

The rearrangement links TRBV7-2 to TRBJ2-7, with TRBD1 as a possible D gene (5 bases). V was trimmed by 5 bases and J by 3 bases, leaving 11 bases between them. CDR3 length: 13 amino acids. Germline CDR1 is SGHTA and CDR2 is FQGNSA. CDR3 protein: CASSQRQSYEQYF. The CDR3 nucleotides are TGTGCCAGCAGCCAGAGACAGAGCTACGAGCAGTACTTC.

This clonotype has more than one count but fewer than ten. V usage is TRBV20-1 and J usage is TRBJ2-3; TRBD2 is a possible D gene (6 bases). Germline V gene lookup returns CDR1 DFQATT and CDR2 SNEGSKA (reference sequence). The CDR3 loop spans 17 amino acids. The germline V and J ends were trimmed by 0 bases and 1 base, with 17 bases remaining between them. The CDR3 here is CSARDLVGSVGTDTQYF. The CDR3 bases are TGCAGTGCTAGAGATTTAGTCGGGAGTGTTGGCACAGATACGCAGTATTTT.

The V and J genes are TRBV12-3 or TRBV12-4 and TRBJ1-1; no reliable D call. This CDR3 is built from 14 residues. The V and J ends lost 2 bases and 3 bases respectively, with 10 bases between them. The CDR3 spells CASSLKGPDTEAFF. The DNA of the CDR3 is TGTGCCAGCAGTTTAAAGGGTCCCGACACTGAAGCTTTCTTT.

The rearrangement links TRBV30 to TRBJ2-1, with a tentative D call TRBD2 (6 bases). Germline CDR1 GTSNPN, CDR2 SVGIG (reference sequence). The CDR3 has 13 amino acids. The ends were cut back, 0 bases at V and 6 bases at J, with 9 bases in the middle. The chain's CDR3 is CAWSVLGSNEQFF. In DNA form, the CDR3 reads TGTGCCTGGAGTGTACTCGGGAGCAATGAGCAGTTCTTC. Filled out from reference TRBV30 and TRBJ2-1, the complete variable domain reads SQTIHQWPATLVQPVGSPLSLECTVEGTSNPNLYWYRQAAGRGLQLLFYSVGIGQISSEVPQNLSASRPQDRQFILSSKKLLLSDSGFYLCAWSVLGSNEQFFGPGTRLTVL.